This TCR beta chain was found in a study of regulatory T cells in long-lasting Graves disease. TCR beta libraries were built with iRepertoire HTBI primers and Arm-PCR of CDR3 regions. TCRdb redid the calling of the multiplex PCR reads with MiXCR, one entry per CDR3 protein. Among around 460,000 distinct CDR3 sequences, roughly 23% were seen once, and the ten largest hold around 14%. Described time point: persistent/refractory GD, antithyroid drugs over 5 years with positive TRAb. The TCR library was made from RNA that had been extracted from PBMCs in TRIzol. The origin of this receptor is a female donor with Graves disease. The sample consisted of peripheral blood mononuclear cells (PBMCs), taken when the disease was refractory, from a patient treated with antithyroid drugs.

In nucleotides, the CDR3 is TGTGCCAGCAGTGCCGCCAGCTCCTACGAGCAGTACTTC. As protein: CASSAASSYEQYF. V and J are TRBV6-2 or TRBV6-3 and TRBJ2-7; D remains unclear. There are 13 residues in the CDR3. From germline, CDR1 is MNHEY and CDR2 SVGEGT. Trimming left V 5 bases short and J 0 bases short, with 8 bases between.